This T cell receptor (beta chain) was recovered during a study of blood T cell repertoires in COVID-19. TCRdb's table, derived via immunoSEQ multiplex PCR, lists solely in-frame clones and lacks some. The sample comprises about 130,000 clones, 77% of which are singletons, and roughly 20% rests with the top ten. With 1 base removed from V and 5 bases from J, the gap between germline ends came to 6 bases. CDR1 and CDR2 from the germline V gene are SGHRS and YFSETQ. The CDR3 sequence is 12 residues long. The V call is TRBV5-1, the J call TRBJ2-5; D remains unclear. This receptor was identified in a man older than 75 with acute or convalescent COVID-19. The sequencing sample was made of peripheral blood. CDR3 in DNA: TGCGCCAGCAGCTTGAATATGGAGACCCAGTACTTC. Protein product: CASSLNMETQYF.